A single TCR beta chain is shown here with its context. The antigen is undetermined. V was clipped by 4 bases and J by 0 bases, with 7 bases between them. From germline, CDR1 is SGHRS and CDR2 YFSETQ. The CDR3 spans 13 residues. Treatment here: oral pan-JAK inhibitor, 5-10 mg twice daily. RNA extraction and reverse transcription yielded cDNA as sequencing template. Profiled with immunoSEQ multiplex PCR; TCRdb holds only in-frame clones, not every one. The table records 170,000 or so clones, 65% of them present only once. These data come from a study of CD8+ T cells in alopecia areata. Study-level background: Tofacitinib therapy took 6 to 18 months; 6 months off drug came after.

Whole-study results and caveats: Within the top 100, expanded CD8+ clones significantly decreased with tofacitinib, as did scalp clonality. Researchers reported that TCR sharing among patients proved less clear than in mice, possibly HLA-linked. Alopecia totalis/universalis scalp especially showed more expanded CD8+ clones than normal scalp.

This chain links TRBV5-1 with TRBJ1-1; D not certain. The TCR was taken from a human donor with alopecia areata. Material: CD4+ T cells sorted from blood, obtained at week 4, from a patient treated with tofacitinib. This CDR3 reads CASSPTLNTEAFF. CDR3 DNA: TGCGCCAGCAGCCCGACATTGAACACTGAAGCTTTCTTT.